Following are 8 T cell receptor beta chains from one sample sequenced in a study of blood T cells in healthy people across ages. Next came a second PCR, run for roughly 6 to 11 cycles, which used a sample-barcoded 5' primer along with a J-beta primer mix. TCRdb used MiXCR to reprocess the 5' RACE reads, holding one entry per CDR3 protein. Counted here are hundreds of thousands of distinct CDR3 sequences, 40% to 45% occurring once; the ten biggest clones make up around 30%. Sample: blood. The receptors shown here come from a man older than 75 in good health.

The V gene is TRBV15, the J gene TRBJ1-5, with a possible D match to TRBD1 (6 bases). V was trimmed by 0 bases and J by 6 bases, leaving 15 bases between them. The CDR3 has 16 amino acids. Germline V CDR1 and CDR2: LNHNV, YYDKDF (reference sequence). The CDR3 nucleotides read TGTGCCACCAGCAGAGATCTTGCAGGGGCGGGTCAGCCCCAGCATTTT. This translates into CATSRDLAGAGQPQHF.

This clonotype showed up just a few times. This sequence joins TRBV7-3 and TRBJ2-1; a weak D match, TRBD2 (6 bases). CDR1 and CDR2 from the germline V gene are SGHTA and FQGTGA. The CDR3 covers 16 residues. Trimming took off 5 bases at V and 8 bases at J, with 22 bases between the two ends. CDR3: CASSPNPGRGGHEQFF. The CDR3 bases are TGTGCCAGCAGCCCCAACCCTGGACGGGGAGGCCATGAGCAGTTCTTC.

This clonotype was seen only a few times. V is TRBV11-2 and J is TRBJ2-3; D is perhaps TRBD2 (6 bases). This CDR3 contains 14 residues. V shed 3 bases and J shed 5 bases, with 12 bases lying between them. Germline CDR1 and CDR2: SGHAT and FQNNGV. The CDR3: CASSLAVAVDTQYF. The CDR3 DNA reads as TGTGCCAGCAGCTTGGCCGTAGCGGTAGATACGCAGTATTTT.

The chain's CDR3 is CAISESRTALETQYF. Here the CDR3 DNA reads TGTGCCATCAGTGAGTCGCGGACCGCTCTAGAGACCCAGTACTTC. The gene calls are TRBV10-3 and TRBJ2-5; D gene unclear. There are 15 residues in the CDR3. Trimming took 0 bases from V and 4 from J, leaving 12 bases between them. Germline V gene lookup returns CDR1 ENHRY and CDR2 SYGVKD.

The chain combines TRBV7-9 with TRBJ1-2; D not resolved. The CDR3 has 15 residues. Germline V gives CDR1 SEHNR, CDR2 FQNEAQ (reference sequence). Trimming left V 5 bases short and J 4 bases short, with 17 bases between. The CDR3 here is CASSGVGGRGYGYTF. The CDR3 nucleotides read TGTGCCAGCAGCGGGGTAGGTGGTCGGGGCTATGGCTACACCTTC.

In this sample, this clonotype turned up a few times. The CDR3 coding sequence is TGCGCCAGCAGCTTGGTCCAGGGGGGAACTAGCACAGATACGCAGTATTTT. It codes for CASSLVQGGTSTDTQYF. The chain recombines TRBV5-1 with TRBJ2-3, with TRBD1 as a possible D gene (7 bases). Trimming shortened V by 0 bases and J by 0 bases, and 14 bases separated the two germline ends. CDR1 is SGHRS and CDR2 is YFSETQ in the germline V gene. CDR3 length equals 17 residues.

This chain links TRBV30 with TRBJ1-6, with TRBD1 matching 8 bases. V dropped 3 bases and J dropped 8; count of bases not matched to a gene: 9. The CDR3 is 15 residues long. Germline loops: CDR1 GTSNPN, CDR2 SVGIG (reference sequence). CDR3 in amino acids: CAWRPLDRDDSPLHF. The DNA for the CDR3 is TGTGCCTGGAGACCCCTGGACAGGGATGATTCACCCCTCCACTTT.

This clonotype was recorded a few times. This chain joins TRBV11-2 and TRBJ1-1; no reliable D call. This CDR3 has 13 amino acids. The V gene lost 10 bases and the J gene lost 1 base, with 13 bases spanning the gap. Germline V gene data show CDR1 as SGHAT and CDR2 as FQNNGV. CDR3 nucleotide sequence: TGTGCCACCCACCGGCAGAGGAACACTGAAGCTTTCTTT. Encoded protein: CATHRQRNTEAFF.